This TCR beta chain was identified in a study of blood T cell repertoires in COVID-19. Study at large: Whether acute or convalescent, the COVID-19 samples came from the United States, Italy and Spain.

Original handling: Using reference gene primer amplification, nucleated cell counts were estimated. Profiled with immunoSEQ multiplex PCR; TCRdb holds only in-frame clones, not every one. That table is the source of V, J and clone size, and D and trimming were worked out from the DNA. Of over 350,000 clones in the sample, approximately 89% are singletons; the top ten hold roughly 0.86%. Participants classified as exposed had met a COVID-19 case within 2 weeks before study entry. From germline, CDR1 is LNHDA and CDR2 SQIVND (reference sequence). V lost 8 bases to trimming and J lost 2 bases, with 13 bases between them. The CDR3 is 14 residues long.

The rearrangement links TRBV19 to TRBJ1-3; TRBD1 is a possible D gene (6 bases). The sample taken for sequencing was PBMCs or T cells enriched from blood (not recorded which). The source is a woman between 35 and 50 years old who had been exposed to COVID-19. DNA of the CDR3: TGTGCCAGTCGCATACAGGGCCCTGGAAACACCATATATTTT. It encodes CASRIQGPGNTIYF.